This passage covers 14 T cell receptor beta chains from one sample sequenced in a study of beta chain features in type 1 diabetes. The investigators reverse transcribed all of the isolated RNA, so they sequenced expressed TCRB transcripts. Clones were sequenced by immunoSEQ multiplex PCR, and TCRdb holds only the in-frame ones, with some missing. This sample yields about 140,000 clones, of which roughly 9.7% are seen a single time; approximately 0.65% belongs to the top ten. The sequenced sample was central memory CD4+ T cells from blood. All receptors derive from a woman in her forties in good health.

The genes are TRBV5-4 and TRBJ2-7; D possibly corresponds to TRBD2 (5 bases). V lost 2 bases to trimming and J lost 2 bases, with 11 bases between them. This CDR3 spans 14 amino acids. From germline, CDR1 is SGHNT and CDR2 YYREEE (reference sequence). Written as DNA, the CDR3 is TGTGCCAGCAGCTTCCCGGGAACGACCTACGAGCAGTACTTC. Protein product: CASSFPGTTYEQYF.

This clone was recorded a few times. V and J are TRBV7-8 and TRBJ2-1; TRBD2 is a possible D gene (5 bases). Germline assignment: CDR1 SGHVS and CDR2 FQNEAQ. The V gene lost 5 bases and the J gene lost 15 bases, with 17 bases spanning the gap. The CDR3 has 12 residues. The CDR3 sequence: CASSPTTFRGFF. CDR3 DNA: TGTGCCAGCAGCCCAACAACCTTCCGGGGGTTCTTC.

There are a few counts of this clone. V is TRBV29-1 and J is TRBJ1-1, with TRBD1 as a possible D gene (6 bases). Trimming removed 3 bases at V and 3 bases at J, with 11 bases between. Per the germline V gene, CDR1 is SQVTM and CDR2 is ANQGSEA. This CDR3 spans 13 amino acids. CDR3 sequence reads: CSVEQTGDTEAFF. The CDR3 region has the DNA TGCAGCGTTGAGCAGACAGGAGACACTGAAGCTTTCTTT.

CDR3 amino acids: CASSSSGIGQPQHF. In nucleotides, the CDR3 is TGTGCCAGCAGTTCGTCAGGGATTGGACAGCCCCAGCATTTT. J is TRBJ1-5 and V is TRBV6-5; D may be TRBD1 (5 bases). In germline, CDR1 is MNHEY, CDR2 SVGAGI. V was pared by 4 bases and J by 7 bases, with 14 bases between. The CDR3 is made up of 14 amino acids.

The V and J genes are TRBV5-6 and TRBJ2-1, with 9 nucleotides matching TRBD1. J gave up 4 bases and V 5 bases, and 7 bases lay outside the gene matches. This CDR3 comprises 15 residues. CDR1 is SGHDT and CDR2 is YYEEEE in the germline V gene. The CDR3 DNA is TGTGCCAGCAGTCCCCCGGGACAGGGATACAATGAGCAGTTCTTC. Protein: CASSPPGQGYNEQFF. Looking up the rest from reference TRBV5-6 and TRBJ2-1 gives the full variable domain: DAGVTQSPTHLIKTRGQQVTLRCSPKSGHDTVSWYQQALGQGPQFIFQYYEEEERQRGNFPDRFSGHQFPNYSSELNVNALLLGDSALYLCASSPPGQGYNEQFFGPGTRLTVL.

The chain couples TRBV28 to TRBJ2-1, with TRBD2 matching 9 bases. The CDR3 length is 12 residues. Germline V lookup: CDR1 MDHEN, CDR2 SYDVKM. V lost 11 bases to trimming and J lost 8 bases; unmatched junction nucleotides: 7. CDR3 coding DNA: TGTGCCGTAGCGGGGGCCTTCGATGAGCAGTTCTTC. It codes for CAVAGAFDEQFF.

V is TRBV19 and J is TRBJ1-1; a weak D match, TRBD1 (5 bases). The germline V gene encodes CDR1 LNHDA and CDR2 SQIVND (reference sequence). The CDR3 loop spans 14 amino acids. V dropped 7 bases and J dropped 5 bases, with 17 bases sitting between them. CDR3 nucleotide sequence: TGTGCCAGTACGGAGCAGGGTGGGTGGACTGAAGCTTTCTTT. Translated, it gives CASTEQGGWTEAFF.

The chain employs TRBV9 and TRBJ2-2; the D gene is possibly TRBD2 (5 bases). V was clipped by 7 bases and J by 1 base, with 11 bases between them. The CDR3 has 14 amino acids. Germline V gene sequence: CDR1 SGDLS, CDR2 YYNGEE. The DNA of the CDR3 is TGTGCCAGCCGACCGGGGATGAACACCGGGGAGCTGTTTTTT. It translates to CASRPGMNTGELFF.

This clone occurred a few times. The chain has TRBV2 and TRBJ1-2; D is uncertain. Trimming stripped 8 bases from V and 4 bases from J, with 8 bases between. The CDR3 is 11 amino acids. Germline CDR1 reads SNHLY; CDR2 reads FYNNEI. The CDR3 here is CASEEGYGYTF. The CDR3 DNA follows: TGTGCCAGCGAGGAGGGCTATGGCTACACCTTC. The complete variable domain, with remaining parts taken from reference TRBV2 and TRBJ1-2, reads EPEVTQTPSHQVTQMGQEVILRCVPISNHLYFYWYRQILGQKVEFLVSFYNNEISEKSEIFDDQFSVERPDGSNFTLKIRSTKLEDSAMYFCASEEGYGYTFGSGTRLTVV.

The chain has TRBV27 and TRBJ2-7; 11 positions agree with TRBD2. V was pared by 5 bases and J by 2 bases, with 8 bases of the junction left unmatched. CDR3 length equals 16 residues. CDR1 and CDR2 from the germline V gene are MNHEY and SMNVEV (reference sequence). Written as DNA, the CDR3 is TGTGCCAGCAGTCCCACCCATAGCGGGGGGGCCTACGAGCAGTACTTC. Residues: CASSPTHSGGAYEQYF.

Only a few counts were recorded for this clone. The chain carries TRBV7-2 and TRBJ2-1; possible D gene TRBD1, 5 bases. Between the trimmed V and J ends, which lost 5 bases and 6 bases, there was a span of 11 bases. The CDR3 has 13 residues. CDR1 and CDR2 (germline): SGHTA, FQGNSA. The CDR3 loop is CASSHKGRNEQFF. The CDR3 DNA reads as TGTGCCAGCAGCCATAAGGGGCGCAATGAGCAGTTCTTC.

This sequence joins TRBV7-8 and TRBJ2-7; D may be TRBD1 (5 bases). This CDR3 has 12 amino acids. The germline CDR1 and CDR2 sequences are SGHVS and FQNEAQ. The germline V and J ends were trimmed by 5 bases and 6 bases, with 11 bases remaining between them. The CDR3 here is CASSHGASEQYF. In nucleotides, the CDR3 is TGTGCCAGCAGCCATGGGGCATCCGAGCAGTACTTC.

This clone was recorded a few times. The chain uses TRBV7-2 and TRBJ2-1, with 10 bases matching TRBD2. The CDR3 consists of 15 residues. The V and J ends lost 7 bases and 5 bases, in that order; junction bases with no gene match: 8. Germline V gene lookup returns CDR1 SGHTA and CDR2 FQGNSA. The CDR3 DNA sequence: TGTGCCAGCAACCAACAAGCGGGGGGGCACAATGAGCAGTTCTTC. It translates to CASNQQAGGHNEQFF.

This clone occurred a few times. The V call is TRBV29-1, the J call TRBJ1-1; D might be TRBD1 (5 bases). With 7 bases removed from V and 3 bases from J, the gap between germline ends came to 15 bases. This CDR3 comprises 13 residues. Germline V gene sequence: CDR1 SQVTM, CDR2 ANQGSEA. This CDR3 reads CSETVQADTEAFF. CDR3 coding DNA: TGCAGCGAAACGGTACAGGCGGACACTGAAGCTTTCTTT.